These 9 T cell receptor beta chains share one sample of origin, sequenced in a study of blood T cell repertoires in COVID-19. The protocol was immunoSEQ multiplex PCR, while the TCRdb copy is restricted to in-frame clones and leaves out a portion. Among roughly 180,000 clones listed, approximately 84% were seen once. The sample taken for sequencing was peripheral blood. Every receptor here comes from a human donor in a cohort sampled during active COVID-19.

This clone was seen a handful of times. The chain combines TRBV2 with TRBJ2-2; 10 positions match TRBD2. In germline, CDR1 is SNHLY, CDR2 FYNNEI. CDR3 length: 14 residues. The trim removed 7 bases at V and 4 bases at J, leaving 3 bases unmatched. CDR3 sequence: CASNLAGVTGELFF. The CDR3 DNA reads as TGTGCCAGCAACCTAGCGGGGGTCACCGGGGAGCTGTTTTTT.

This clone was counted between two and nine times. The CDR3 here is CATSSGPDRGSSPLHF. In DNA, the CDR3 is TGTGCCACCAGCAGTGGGCCAGACAGGGGTAGTTCACCCCTCCACTTT. The genes are TRBV15 and TRBJ1-6; 8 nucleotides align to TRBD1. J was trimmed by 9 bases and V by 3 bases; bases with no gene match: 10. The CDR3 is 16 residues long. Germline V gene data show CDR1 as LNHNV and CDR2 as YYDKDF (reference sequence).

The chain is built from TRBV15 and TRBJ2-7; 8 nucleotides line up with TRBD1. Germline V gene data show CDR1 as LNHNV and CDR2 as YYDKDF (reference sequence). Trimming at V came to 0 bases and at J to 12 bases, leaving 4 bases not matched to a gene. The CDR3 sequence is 12 residues long. The CDR3 protein is CATSRDGQGAYF. The CDR3 nucleotides are TGTGCCACCAGCAGAGATGGGCAGGGGGCGTACTTC.

The chain couples TRBV7-8 to TRBJ2-5; tentatively, D is TRBD1 (6 bases). Germline values: CDR1 SGHVS, CDR2 FQNEAQ. V shed 1 base and J shed 1 base, with 13 bases lying between them. This CDR3 is built from 16 residues. The CDR3 nucleotides are TGTGCCAGCAGCTTAGGGAGACAGGCGATCCAAGAGACCCAGTACTTC. Protein product: CASSLGRQAIQETQYF. Full variable domain (rest looked up from reference TRBV7-8 and TRBJ2-5): GAGVSQSPRYKVAKRGQDVALRCDPISGHVSLFWYQQALGQGPEFLTYFQNEAQLDKSGLPSDRFFAERPEGSVSTLKIQRTQQEDSAVYLCASSLGRQAIQETQYFGPGTRLLVL.

The chain links TRBV7-9 to TRBJ2-7; 12 bases are shared with TRBD2. The V gene's germline CDR1 is SEHNR and CDR2 FQNEAQ (reference sequence). Trimming took 5 bases from V and 2 from J; bases not matched to a gene: 7. This CDR3 has 16 amino acids. CDR3 residues: CASSVQTSGGPYEQYF. CDR3 bases: TGTGCCAGCAGCGTCCAGACTAGCGGGGGTCCCTACGAGCAGTACTTC.

The rearrangement links TRBV12-3 or TRBV12-4 to TRBJ1-2, with 9 bases aligning to TRBD1. Germline trimming cut 5 bases from V and 3 bases from J; bases unmatched to any gene: 1. The CDR3 extends over 13 amino acids. The CDR3 loop reads CASSRTGDYGYTF. The CDR3 region has the DNA TGTGCCAGCAGTCGGACAGGGGACTATGGCTACACCTTC.

The V gene is TRBV18, the J gene TRBJ2-2; 7 bases fit TRBD1. Trimming cost V 3 bases and J 4 bases; bases outside gene matches: 14. The CDR3 runs 18 residues. Germline-derived CDR1 and CDR2 are KGHSH and LQKENI. Written as DNA, the CDR3 is TGTGCCAGCTCACCTTCCATCCGGGACAGCACTCCCACCGGGGAGCTGTTTTTT. Amino acid sequence: CASSPSIRDSTPTGELFF. The full variable domain, in which reference TRBV18 and TRBJ2-2 provide the parts outside the CDR3, is NAGVMQNPRHLVRRRGQEARLRCSPMKGHSHVYWYRQLPEEGLKFMVYLQKENIIDESGMPKERFSAEFPKEGPSILRIQQVVRGDSAAYFCASSPSIRDSTPTGELFFGEGSRLTVL.

The chain couples TRBV10-2 to TRBJ1-3; maybe TRBD1 (5 bases). CDR1 is WSHSY, CDR2 SAAADI, per germline. The CDR3 contains 15 residues. The germline V and J ends were trimmed by 1 base and 3 bases, with 10 bases remaining between them. CDR3 sequence: CASSEFKGDGNTIYF. As DNA, the CDR3 is TGCGCCAGCAGTGAGTTTAAAGGGGATGGAAACACCATATATTTT.

This chain links TRBV6-6 with TRBJ1-5; D is possibly TRBD1 (5 bases). The germline V gene encodes CDR1 MNHNY and CDR2 SVGAGI (reference sequence). The CDR3 has 11 residues. Trimming removed 4 bases from V and 8 bases from J, with 6 bases in between. In nucleotides, the CDR3 is TGTGCCAGCAGTTCGGGGGAGCCCCAGCATTTT. Amino acids: CASSSGEPQHF.